The sample holds many counts of the clone carrying this T cell receptor beta chain. This record belongs to a study of cytomegalovirus exposure and HLA in healthy donors. This PCR relied on a set of 60 Vbeta primers and 13 Jbeta primers. Method: immunoSEQ multiplex PCR; TCRdb's copy keeps in-frame clones and lacks some. The sample records around 150,000 clones, roughly 80% being singletons. Germline V lookup: CDR1 LGHNA, CDR2 YNFKEQ. V gave up 0 bases and J gave up 4 bases, with 11 bases separating them. This CDR3 is built from 15 residues. Regarding donors, all were healthy bone marrow donors. Sequencing used PBMCs. This chain links TRBV4-2 with TRBJ2-3; D perhaps matches TRBD1 (6 bases). This sequence originates from a woman in her forties or fifties in good health and CMV-seronegative. The CDR3: CASSQDRGSADTQYF. The DNA for the CDR3 is TGTGCCAGCAGCCAAGACAGGGGCAGCGCAGATACGCAGTATTTT.